The clone carrying this T cell receptor (beta chain) was counted many times. The target antigen is unknown. TCR alpha and TCR beta cDNA libraries with sample barcodes and UMIs came from 5'RACE using constant-segment primers. TCRdb analysed the 5' RACE reads with MiXCR anew, one entry per CDR3 protein. The sample yields 350,000 to 400,000 distinct CDR3 sequences, over 13% seen once. The sample is drawn from a study of T-cell memory formation after mild COVID-19. The germline V gene encodes CDR1 MNHEY and CDR2 SVGAGI. This CDR3 is 11 amino acids long. Between the trimmed V and J ends, which lost 7 bases and 1 base, there was a span of 4 bases. General study findings and limits: Mainly CM and EM harbored the contracting CD4+ clones; mainly EMRA harbored the CD8+ ones. Confirmation of SARS-CoV-2 specificity was lacking for second-wave clones peaking day 37.

The sequencing sample was made of PBMCs or a T cell subset sorted from them (not recorded which). The sequence came from a man younger than 30 who had mild COVID-19 (a few samples of this study predate the infection). Cell type and time point are not known. The chain links TRBV6-5 to TRBJ1-1; D unclear. CDR3: CASTGNTEAFF. The DNA for the CDR3 is TGTGCCAGCACGGGGAACACTGAAGCTTTCTTT.